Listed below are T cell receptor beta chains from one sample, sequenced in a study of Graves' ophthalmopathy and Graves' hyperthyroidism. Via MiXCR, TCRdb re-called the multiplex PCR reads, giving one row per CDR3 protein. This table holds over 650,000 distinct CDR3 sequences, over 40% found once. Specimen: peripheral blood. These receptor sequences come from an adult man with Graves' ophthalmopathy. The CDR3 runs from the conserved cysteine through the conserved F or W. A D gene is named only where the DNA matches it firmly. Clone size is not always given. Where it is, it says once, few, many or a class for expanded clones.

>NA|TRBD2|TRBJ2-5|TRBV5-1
TGCGCCAGCAGCTTGGCCAGCGGGGTAGTTACCCAGTACTTC
CASSLASGVVTQYF
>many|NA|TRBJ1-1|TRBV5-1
TGTGCCAGCAGCTTGGGTCGCGGGGGTAACACTGAAGCTTTCTTT
CASSLGRGGNTEAFF
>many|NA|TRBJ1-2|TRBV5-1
TGCGCCAGCACCCCCTTAACGGGGGGACCGTATGGCTACACCTTC
CASTPLTGGPYGYTF
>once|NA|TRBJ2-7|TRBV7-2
TGTGCCAGCAGCTTAGTGGCAAGTGAGCCTTCCTACGAGCAGTACTTC
CASSLVASEPSYEQYF
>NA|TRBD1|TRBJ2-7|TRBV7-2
TGTGTCAGCGAAACCGGGACAGGGTACGAGCGGTACTTC
CVSETGTGYERYF
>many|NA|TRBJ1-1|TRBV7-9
TGTGCCAGCAGCTTACAGGGCCCGAACACTGAAGCTTTCTTT
CASSLQGPNTEAFF
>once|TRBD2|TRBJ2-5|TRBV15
TGTGCCACCAGCAGCGTTGGACTAGCGGGAGGGCAAGAGACCCAGTACTTC
CATSSVGLAGGQETQYF
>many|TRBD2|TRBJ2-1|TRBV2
TGTGCCAGCAGCGTACTAGCGGCGAACAATGAGCAGTTCTTC
CASSVLAANNEQFF
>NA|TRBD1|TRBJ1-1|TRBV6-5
TGTGTCAGCAGTTACCGGCATGACAGGGGAGACACTGAAGCTTTCTTT
CVSSYRHDRGDTEAFF
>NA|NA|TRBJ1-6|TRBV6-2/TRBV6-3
TGTGCCAGCAGTTCGACAGCTCGTAATTCACCCCTCCACTTT
CASSSTARNSPLHF
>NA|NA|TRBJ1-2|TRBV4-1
TGCGCCAGCAGCCAAGTAGGGCCAAGTCGGTATGGCTACACCTTC
CASSQVGPSRYGYTF
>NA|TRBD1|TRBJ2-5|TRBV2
TGTGCCAGCTGTTACGGGACAGGACAAGAGACCCAGTACTTC
CASCYGTGQETQYF
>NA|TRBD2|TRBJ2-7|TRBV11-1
TGTGCCAGCAGCTCCCGCTCTCTAGCGGGAGGACAATCCTACGAGCGGTACTTC
CASSSRSLAGGQSYERYF
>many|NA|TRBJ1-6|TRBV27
TGTGCCAGCAGTTCGGGACATAGGAATTCACCCCTCCACTTT
CASSSGHRNSPLHF
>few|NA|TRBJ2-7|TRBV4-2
TGTGCCAGCAGCCAGACTAGTTCTTCTGGTGGCTACGAGCAGTACTTC
CASSQTSSSGGYEQYF
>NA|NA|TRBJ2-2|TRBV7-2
TGTGCCAGCAGCCCTAGTGGGTCAGTCAGGGAGCTGTTTTTT
CASSPSGSVRELFF
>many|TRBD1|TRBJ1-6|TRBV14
TGTGCCAGCAGCCCCAGGACAGGAAGGGATTCACCCCTCCACTTT
CASSPRTGRDSPLHF
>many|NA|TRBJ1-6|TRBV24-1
TGTGCCACCAGTGGAAGGAGACGGGACCGACGTGATTCACCCCTCCACTTT
CATSGRRRDRRDSPLHF
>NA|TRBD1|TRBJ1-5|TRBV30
TGTGCCTGGAGTGAGGTGGGACAGAGCAATCAGCCCCAGCATTTT
CAWSEVGQSNQPQHF
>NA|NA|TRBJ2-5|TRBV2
TGTGCCAGCAGGGGAAGCAATCAGCCCCAGTACTTC
CASRGSNQPQYF